This T cell receptor (beta chain) was sequenced for a study of cytotoxic CD8 clonotypes in ibrutinib-treated CLL (dated by TCRdb to about 2021). In the study overall: The cohort was composed of approximately 11 relapsed/refractory and around 14 treatment-naive patients; IGHV unmutated status was identified in 17 to 18 patients. All remission and progressive disease samples were collected while patients were still receiving ibrutinib. Responses were partial in some 24 patients and complete in 2; after median around 72 months follow-up, about 14 stayed in remission and roughly twelve progressed. Response samples were taken after a median of 12 months on treatment, ranging from about 6 to 36 months. Of the 90 or so participants in the trial, 20 to 30 had longitudinal samples available. Cryopreserved peripheral blood mononuclear cells were collected before treatment, at response, and at either disease progression or sustained remission. An average of 255,043 productive templates and 94,082 productive rearrangements was obtained per sample. Paper-wide results and their limitations: Baseline clonality was found to be higher than that of age-matched healthy donors and was strongly correlated with circulating CD8+ T-cell counts. Sampling times were not matched between sustained-remission and progressing patients, and lymph node repertoires were not studied. Public clonotypes were rare and either shrank or stayed stable during treatment, and the rise in clonality at ibrutinib response reflected expansion of private clonotypes. An increase in clonality was observed at ibrutinib response, with clonality remaining stable during sustained remission and falling back toward baseline at progression.

Taken from the germline V gene (reference sequence), the CDR1 and CDR2 loops are SEHNR and FQNEAQ. V is cut by 5 bases and J by 4 bases, and the space between the germline ends is 14 bases. The CDR3 starts with the cysteine, ends with the phenylalanine, and has 14 residues. The retained sequence is limited to the CDR3, 42 bases, with the frame set at the first base. On this clone: Its antigen is unknown. No base-level quality is on record; no much larger clone is a single base apart.

The goal of deep resolution MiSeq sequencing was a depth between 1 in 1 million and 1 in 200,000 T cells, and coverage averaged 10x per clonotype. TCR beta libraries were generated with the immunoSEQ hsTCRB Kit. The published analysis was carried out like this. Data were analyzed with ImmunoSEQ Data Assistant and ImmunoSEQ Analyzer, with V, D and J genes assigned per IMGT definitions. Clonality, with values ranging from 0 to 1, was calculated as one minus the normalized Shannon entropy of productive rearrangement frequencies. Only overrepresented clonotypes making up at least 0.05% of each patient's repertoire were included in the public clonotype analysis. About 13 age-matched healthy donor repertoires from immuneACCESS were used as controls for clonality. The source is immuneACCESS, and TCRdb retained only in-frame sequences with V and J called. Part of the clones is not carried over; for the studies checked, unresolved V genes explain less than half of this, and the remainder is unexplained. From that table come the V and J calls and clone size; the DNA was used to work out D and trimming. The sample records 110,000 to 150,000 clones, about 78% of which are singletons. Of the sample, around 4.9% is held by the ten largest clones.

According to the study, the label for this sample's time point signals: roughly 23 months on ibrutinib. For TCR beta library preparation, roughly 2 micrograms of genomic DNA was extracted from cryopreserved PBMCs. Longitudinal blood samples from CLL patients receiving ibrutinib monotherapy were subjected to high-throughput TCR beta sequencing. The patients were enrolled in a single-center, open-label phase 2 trial of ibrutinib monotherapy. The TCR was taken from a human donor with chronic lymphocytic leukemia. The sample here was PBMCs, taken after 24 months of ibrutinib treatment. The receptor chain draws on TRBV7-9 and TRBJ1-1, and TRBD1 may be the D gene, going by 6 matching bases. The sequenced DNA is TGTGCCAGCAGCCCCCTGGCAGGGGTCACTGAAGCTTTCTTT. Its protein product is CASSPLAGVTEAFF.